These T cell receptor beta chains were read from a single sample in a study of T-cell memory formation after mild COVID-19. TCRdb reprocessed the 5' RACE reads via MiXCR and lists one record per CDR3 protein. The sample shows roughly 500,000 distinct CDR3 sequences, roughly 22% of them seen only once. Material for sequencing was PBMCs or a T cell subset sorted from them (not recorded which). The receptors derive from an adult woman who had mild COVID-19 (a few samples of this study predate the infection). Cell type and time point are not known. CDR3s include the opening cysteine and the closing phenylalanine or tryptophan. A D gene is named only where the DNA matches it firmly. Clone size appears in some rows only: once, few, many, or a class for an expanded clone.

TRBJ2-7	few	TRBD2	TRBV2	CASSQPGTSAPGQYF	TGTGCCAGCTCACAACCCGGGACTAGCGCTCCGGGGCAGTACTTC
TRBJ2-3	NA	TRBD2	TRBV5-1	CASSSGLAGKPSTDTQYF	TGCGCCAGCAGCTCCGGACTAGCGGGGAAGCCTAGCACAGATACGCAGTATTTT
TRBJ2-2	NA	TRBD2	TRBV9	CASSGLAGEVKTGELFF	TGTGCCAGCAGCGGACTAGCGGGAGAGGTGAAGACCGGGGAGCTGTTTTTT
TRBJ1-1	NA	NA	TRBV7-6	CASSSPQPGSTEAFF	TGTGCCAGCAGCTCCCCCCAGCCAGGCTCGACTGAAGCTTTCTTT
TRBJ2-1	few	NA	TRBV6-2/TRBV6-3	CASTHVDEQFF	TGTGCCAGCACCCATGTGGATGAGCAGTTCTTC
TRBJ2-7	NA	TRBD1	TRBV14	CASSRDSPPYEQYF	TGTGCCAGCAGCCGGGACAGTCCTCCCTACGAGCAGTACTTC
TRBJ1-5	once	NA	TRBV7-9	CASSARPGHQPQHF	TGTGCCAGCAGCGCACGGCCGGGACATCAGCCCCAGCATTTT
TRBJ1-1	few	NA	TRBV12-3/TRBV12-4	CASSLLKGPYMNTEAFF	TGTGCCAGCAGTTTACTTAAGGGGCCCTACATGAACACTGAAGCTTTCTTT
TRBJ2-3	many	NA	TRBV4-2	CASSQDSQVTDTQYF	TGTGCCAGCAGCCAAGATAGTCAGGTTACAGATACGCAGTATTTT
TRBJ1-2	few	NA	TRBV12-3/TRBV12-4	CASSFRDVLSRDGYTF	TGTGCCAGCAGTTTCCGAGACGTCCTTTCCAGGGATGGCTACACCTTC
TRBJ1-2	NA	TRBD1	TRBV29-1	CSVGTGTDGYTF	TGCAGCGTCGGGACAGGGACCGATGGCTACACCTTC
TRBJ1-1	many	NA	TRBV5-4	CASSLVGSEAFF	TGTGCCAGCAGCTTGGTAGGGTCTGAAGCTTTCTTT
TRBJ1-2	NA	TRBD1	TRBV24-1	CATSRTGGGYGYTF	TGTGCCACCAGCCGTACAGGGGGCGGCTATGGCTACACCTTC
TRBJ1-6	few	TRBD1	TRBV7-2	CASSAGQGLTPLHF	TGTGCCAGCAGCGCCGGACAGGGGCTGACACCCCTCCACTTT
TRBJ2-1	NA	NA	TRBV12-3/TRBV12-4	CASSLADNNEQFF	TGTGCCAGCAGTTTAGCAGATAACAATGAGCAGTTCTTC
TRBJ2-5	few	NA	TRBV5-1	CASSSGSHSYETQYF	TGCGCCAGCAGTTCCGGCTCGCATTCCTATGAGACCCAGTACTTC
TRBJ2-1	NA	NA	TRBV5-1	CASSLTAGEQFF	TGCGCCAGCAGCTTGACGGCAGGTGAGCAGTTCTTC
TRBJ2-3	NA	NA	TRBV6-6	CASRRSGAEGDTQYF	TGTGCCAGCAGACGATCCGGGGCTGAGGGAGATACGCAGTATTTT
TRBJ1-2	NA	NA	TRBV7-6	CASSLGARTSYGYTF	TGTGCCAGCAGCTTAGGGGCCCGTACTTCCTATGGCTACACCTTC
TRBJ2-5	few	TRBD2	TRBV7-9	CASSLIAGLQETQYF	TGTGCCAGCAGCTTAATAGCGGGCCTCCAAGAGACCCAGTACTTC
TRBJ2-2	NA	TRBD1	TRBV4-1	CASSRRQGGFKAGELFF	TGCGCCAGCAGCCGCAGACAGGGTGGATTTAAGGCCGGGGAGCTGTTTTTT
TRBJ1-1	NA	NA	TRBV6-1	CASSELAVTEAFF	TGTGCCAGCAGTGAATTGGCCGTGACTGAAGCTTTCTTT
TRBJ2-7	many	NA	TRBV12-3/TRBV12-4	CASSLGRGSWSYEQYF	TGTGCCAGCAGTTTAGGTCGTGGGTCTTGGTCCTACGAGCAGTACTTC
TRBJ2-5	few	TRBD1	TRBV27	CASSHRTGIGETQYF	TGTGCCAGCAGTCATCGGACAGGGATTGGGGAGACCCAGTACTTC
TRBJ1-2	few	NA	TRBV21-1	CASNIWADGFRPYRYTF	TGTGCCAGCAACATTTGGGCAGACGGTTTCAGGCCCTATCGCTACACCTTC
TRBJ2-1	few	TRBD1	TRBV5-1	CASSDRDRQSTEQFF	TGCGCCAGCAGCGATCGGGACAGACAGTCTACTGAGCAGTTCTTC
TRBJ1-5	few	NA	TRBV23-1	CASSQSPSYSNQPQHF	TGCGCCAGCAGTCAATCGCCGTCGTATAGCAATCAGCCCCAGCATTTT
TRBJ2-5	few	NA	TRBV20-1	CSARVPGDFAETQYF	TGCAGTGCTAGAGTACCGGGAGATTTCGCAGAGACCCAGTACTTC
TRBJ1-2	few	TRBD1	TRBV29-1	CSVDFVEGAYGYTF	TGCAGCGTTGACTTTGTTGAGGGGGCCTATGGCTACACCTTC
TRBJ2-7	NA	NA	TRBV5-1	CASSLGQVASLYEQYF	TGCGCCAGCAGCTTGGGACAGGTCGCCTCCCTCTACGAGCAGTACTTC
TRBJ1-5	many	NA	TRBV28	CASSTTARVGQPQHF	TGTGCCAGCAGTACCACTGCCAGGGTGGGTCAGCCCCAGCATTTT
TRBJ1-2	few	NA	TRBV5-1	CASSLGWGDGYTF	TGCGCCAGCAGCTTGGGATGGGGAGATGGCTACACCTTC
TRBJ2-3	NA	NA	TRBV10-3	CAIRGNTDTQYF	TGTGCCATCAGGGGCAACACAGATACGCAGTATTTT
TRBJ2-3	NA	NA	TRBV5-1	CASSSDLPSTDTQYF	TGCGCCAGCAGCTCAGACCTTCCTAGCACAGATACGCAGTATTTT
TRBJ2-3	few	NA	TRBV12-3/TRBV12-4	CASSVPWDTQYF	TGTGCCAGCAGTGTACCTTGGGATACGCAGTATTTT
TRBJ2-5	NA	NA	TRBV5-1	CASSTGRSTETQYF	TGCGCCAGCAGCACGGGACGGTCAACGGAGACCCAGTACTTC
TRBJ2-1	few	NA	TRBV7-9	CASSLAGPVNEQFF	TGTGCCAGCAGCTTAGCTGGTCCAGTCAATGAGCAGTTCTTC
TRBJ2-7	few	TRBD1	TRBV18	CASSQTGGLLYEQYF	TGTGCCAGCTCACAGACAGGGGGCCTACTCTACGAGCAGTACTTC
TRBJ1-2	few	NA	TRBV3-1	CASSPVARGGYTF	TGTGCCAGCAGCCCCGTGGCCCGCGGCGGCTACACCTTC
TRBJ1-1	few	NA	TRBV12-3/TRBV12-4	CASSRQAVFSEAFF	TGTGCCAGCAGTCGACAGGCTGTGTTTTCTGAAGCTTTCTTT
TRBJ2-1	few	NA	TRBV18	CASSLLDVRQGNEQFF	TGTGCCAGCTCACTCCTTGACGTACGGCAGGGCAATGAGCAGTTCTTC
TRBJ2-3	NA	TRBD2	TRBV7-9	CASSSKIAGEWTDTQYF	TGTGCCAGCAGCTCGAAGATAGCGGGAGAGTGGACAGATACGCAGTATTTT
TRBJ2-5	NA	NA	TRBV7-7	CASSLVVGEETQYF	TGTGCCAGCAGCTTAGTTGTGGGGGAAGAGACCCAGTACTTC
TRBJ2-3	few	NA	TRBV20-1	CSAGSWSERAQYF	TGCAGTGCTGGCAGCTGGAGCGAGCGGGCGCAGTATTTT
TRBJ2-2	NA	TRBD1	TRBV12-3/TRBV12-4	CASRGGQGATGELFF	TGTGCCAGCAGAGGAGGACAGGGAGCGACCGGGGAGCTGTTTTTT
TRBJ1-1	NA	NA	TRBV7-2	CASSGLTGTEAFF	TGTGCCAGCAGCGGACTTACTGGGACTGAAGCTTTCTTT
TRBJ1-5	once	NA	TRBV18	CASSSADRFWPQHF	TGTGCCAGCTCGTCTGCCGACAGGTTTTGGCCCCAGCATTTT
TRBJ1-3	few	NA	TRBV5-1	CASSLDTAGGNTIYF	TGCGCCAGCAGCTTGGATACAGCGGGTGGAAACACCATATATTTT
TRBJ1-5	few	TRBD1	TRBV12-3/TRBV12-4	CASSYGQGASQPQHF	TGTGCCAGCAGTTATGGACAGGGGGCTAGTCAGCCCCAGCATTTT
TRBJ1-1	few	NA	TRBV4-3	CASSQETVNTEAFF	TGCGCCAGCAGCCAAGAGACGGTGAACACTGAAGCTTTCTTT